This TCR beta chain was sequenced during a study of blood T cell repertoires in COVID-19. Turning to the study itself: COVID-19 samples collected from the United States, Italy and Spain covered acute and convalescent phases. The analysed material was cDNA or gDNA that came from T cells, B-cell-depleted T cells, or PBMCs.

Original processing notes: Cell counts per sample came from amplifying reference gene primers. Generated by immunoSEQ multiplex PCR, the TCRdb table keeps only in-frame clones and is missing some. V and J calls and clone size are as listed in that table; D and trimming were resolved from the DNA. Among about 140,000 clones, about 86% were seen once, and the ten largest hold 3.5% to 5.5%. This receptor was taken from a woman aged 40 to 50 with acute or convalescent COVID-19. Input material: peripheral blood.

In DNA, the CDR3 is TGTGCCAGCAGTTCTCCATTCCGGGACAGGGGTTCTCTCAGCAACTATGGCTACACCTTC. This sequence encodes CASSSPFRDRGSLSNYGYTF. This rearrangement joins TRBV28 to TRBJ1-2; 10 bases match TRBD1. This CDR3 comprises 20 residues. The trim removed 4 bases at V and 2 bases at J, leaving 19 bases unmatched. Germline V gene lookup returns CDR1 MDHEN and CDR2 SYDVKM.